This T cell receptor beta chain was sequenced for a study of T cell clonotyping in hematopoietic cell transplantation. Clones were sequenced by immunoSEQ multiplex PCR, and TCRdb holds only the in-frame ones, with some missing. This sample has 20,000 to 30,000 clones, with around 80% found just once. Study-wide results and caveats: No sorting was done, leaving CD4 and CD8 contributions mixed.

Regarding time point: recipient sample about 28 days before transplant, after cytoreduction. Recipients were bled about 28 days pretransplant and at posttransplant days 30, 100, 180. On this clone itself: Its antigen remains unknown.

The receptor was isolated from a woman aged 60 to 75 with acute myeloid leukemia. Some clones in this sample may be carry-over from other donors' samples. Source: peripheral blood mononuclear cells, taken before stem cell transplant.

In nucleotides, the CDR3 is TGTGCCAGCAGCCCCCCGGGACAGCCCTACGAGCAGTACTTC. This encodes CASSPPGQPYEQYF. V and J are TRBV7-9 and TRBJ2-7; 7 nucleotides match TRBD1. Germline V CDR1 and CDR2: SEHNR, FQNEAQ (reference sequence). The length of the CDR3 is 14 residues. The trim removed 5 bases at V and 2 bases at J, leaving 6 bases unmatched.